The clone carrying this T cell receptor (beta chain) appeared once. The target antigen is unknown. V shed 4 bases, J shed 6 bases, and the junction held 5 bases outside the gene matches. CDR1 is SGHRS, CDR2 YFSETQ, per germline. This CDR3 region has 15 residues. The PCR was carried out with 60 Vbeta primers and 13 Jbeta primers. Only in-frame clones appear in the TCRdb table, and some are missing; sequencing was by immunoSEQ multiplex PCR. The table shows about 240,000 clones, with about 85% occurring only once. The sample is drawn from a study of cytomegalovirus exposure and HLA in healthy donors. Study in general: Earlier sequencing of 150 million to 200 million T cells yielded fewer than 140 million unique TCR beta sequences.

Study-wide results and limits: It was approximately 150 TCR beta chains that were listed as cytomegalovirus-associated. In an earlier analysis, in fewer than 700 donors, most V segments appeared productive either ~87% or ~30% of the time.

The source of this sequence is a girl between 2 and 10 years old in good health and CMV-seronegative. Source material: PBMCs. The V gene is TRBV5-1, the J gene TRBJ2-1; 12 positions agree with TRBD2. The CDR3 nucleotides read TGCGCCAGCAGCCTGCTAGCGGGAGGGGGCAATGAGCAGTTCTTC. Translated: CASSLLAGGGNEQFF.